This TCR beta chain stems from a study of blood T cell repertoires in COVID-19. Germline CDR1 reads LNHDA; CDR2 reads SQIVND (reference sequence). CDR3 length equals 12 residues. Trimming took off 5 bases at V and 6 bases at J, with 9 bases between the two ends. Produced via immunoSEQ multiplex PCR; TCRdb's table is partial and in-frame only. The sample comprises 350,000 or so clones, around 88% of which are singletons, and 1.5% to 2% rests with the top ten. The material sequenced was peripheral blood. The rearrangement joins TRBV19 to TRBJ2-3, with D unclear. This receptor was taken from a woman younger than 45 with COVID-19, enrolled during active disease. The DNA for the CDR3 is TGTGCCAGTAGTGGCTACGGGGATACGCAGTATTTT. This gives the protein CASSGYGDTQYF.